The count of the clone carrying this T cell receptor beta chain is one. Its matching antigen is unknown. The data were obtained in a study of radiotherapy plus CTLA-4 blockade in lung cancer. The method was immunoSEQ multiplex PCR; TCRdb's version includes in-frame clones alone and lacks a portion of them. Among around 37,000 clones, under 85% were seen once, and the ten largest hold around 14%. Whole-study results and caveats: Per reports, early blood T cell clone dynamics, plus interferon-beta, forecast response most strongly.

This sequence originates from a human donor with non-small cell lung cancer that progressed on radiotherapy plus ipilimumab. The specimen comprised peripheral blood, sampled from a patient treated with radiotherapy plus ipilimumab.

The CDR3 sequence is CASSDSAKNIQYF. CDR3 nucleotide sequence: TGTGCCAGCAGCGACAGCGCCAAAAACATTCAGTACTTC. V and J are TRBV5-4 and TRBJ2-4, with TRBD1 as a possible D gene (5 bases). This CDR3 contains 13 residues. CDR1 is SGHNT, CDR2 YYREEE, per germline (reference sequence). V lost 4 bases, J lost 1 base, and 6 bases lay in between.